The 18 T cell receptor beta chains below were found in one sample sequenced in a study of T cell repertoires in cytomegalovirus infection. One entry per CDR3 protein results from TCRdb running MiXCR on the reads. This sample carries under 850,000 distinct CDR3 sequences, around 30% of them seen once, and the ten largest clones take 15% to 20%. Their recognized antigens are unknown. The sample consisted of cultured PBMCs, taken from culture after CMV antigen stimulation. The source is a human donor in good health (CMV status not recorded). Some clones in this sample may be carry-over from other donors' samples.

This clonotype was observed a handful of times. The rearrangement uses TRBV15 and TRBJ2-5; D is tentatively TRBD1 or TRBD2 (7 bases each). Germline values: CDR1 LNHNV, CDR2 YYDKDF (reference sequence). The CDR3 is made up of 15 amino acids. V lost 3 bases, J lost 5 bases, and 16 bases lay in between. The CDR3 DNA reads TGTGCCACCAGCAGGACAGGGAGGGGATGGGAGACCCAGTACTTC. This codes for CATSRTGRGWETQYF.

This CDR3 is CSATLAGVANEQFF. Written as DNA, the CDR3 is TGCAGTGCCACCCTAGCGGGAGTAGCCAATGAGCAGTTCTTC. The gene calls are TRBV20-1 and TRBJ2-1, with TRBD2 matching 10 bases. The V gene end was trimmed by 6 bases and the J gene end by 6 bases; junction bases not matched to a gene: 8. Per the germline V gene, CDR1 is DFQATT and CDR2 is SNEGSKA (reference sequence). The CDR3 runs to 14 residues.

This clonotype was recorded a few times. The CDR3 nucleotides read TGCGCCAGCAGCTTAACGGGAGAACTGACAGATACGCAGTATTTT. Translated: CASSLTGELTDTQYF. This chain connects TRBV5-1 to TRBJ2-3, with D possibly TRBD2 on 6 matching bases. Germline V gene lookup returns CDR1 SGHRS and CDR2 YFSETQ. The CDR3 spans 15 residues. V was clipped by 2 bases and J by 3 bases, with 13 bases between them.

The V call is TRBV20-1, the J call TRBJ1-2; D is ambiguous. Germline CDR1 and CDR2: DFQATT and SNEGSKA (reference sequence). The CDR3 is made up of 11 amino acids. With 3 bases removed from V and 4 bases from J, the gap between germline ends came to 6 bases. DNA for the CDR3: TGCAGTGCTAGTGAATCCTATGGCTACACCTTC. It specifies CSASESYGYTF.

This chain joins TRBV6-2 or TRBV6-3 and TRBJ1-5; D unresolved. The V gene lost 8 bases and the J gene lost 4 bases, with 12 bases spanning the gap. The CDR3 extends over 13 amino acids. Germline loops: CDR1 MNHEY, CDR2 SVGEGT. CDR3 region: CASGRPPNQPQHF. The CDR3 DNA is TGTGCCAGCGGGAGACCTCCAAATCAGCCCCAGCATTTT.

The chain joins TRBV28 to TRBJ1-1, with TRBD1 matching 7 bases. Germline values: CDR1 MDHEN, CDR2 SYDVKM. Losses at the gene ends were 5 bases for V and 2 bases for J; bases not matched to a gene: 20. This CDR3 spans 19 amino acids. The CDR3 spells CASSLMAPLVRGQNTEAFF. In DNA, the CDR3 is TGTGCCAGCAGTCTTATGGCCCCCCTGGTAAGGGGGCAAAACACTGAAGCTTTCTTT.

A few counts support this clonotype. This chain connects TRBV15 to TRBJ2-3; a possible D gene is TRBD2 (5 bases). The CDR3 consists of 15 residues. Germline V gives CDR1 LNHNV, CDR2 YYDKDF (reference sequence). Trimming removed 3 bases at V and 2 bases at J, with 12 bases between. The CDR3: CATSSGGSLTDTQYF. CDR3 in DNA: TGTGCCACCAGCAGTGGTGGGAGCCTCACAGATACGCAGTATTTT.

This clonotype was found a few times. V is TRBV6-2 or TRBV6-3 and J is TRBJ2-1; either TRBD1 or TRBD2 may supply D (6 bases each). From germline, CDR1 is MNHEY and CDR2 SVGEGT. The germline V and J ends were trimmed by 7 bases and 7 bases, with 14 bases remaining between them. This CDR3 is built from 13 residues. The CDR3 DNA follows: TGTGCCAGCAAAAGGGGGAGCGGGAATGAGCAGTTCTTC. As protein: CASKRGSGNEQFF.

In its sample, this clonotype was seen a few times. This chain uses TRBV6-2 or TRBV6-3 with TRBJ2-1; the D call may be TRBD1 or TRBD2 (6 bases each). With 7 bases removed from V and 5 bases from J, the gap between germline ends came to 15 bases. The CDR3 runs 14 residues. Germline values: CDR1 MNHEY, CDR2 SVGEGT. The CDR3 DNA reads TGTGCCAGCACCTACCGGGGGACAAACAATGAGCAGTTCTTC. Translation gives CASTYRGTNNEQFF.

The chain links TRBV7-9 to TRBJ1-4; TRBD1 matches at 8 bases. The CDR3 is 15 amino acids. V trimming: 5 bases; J trimming: 3 bases; junction bases outside the gene matches: 5. CDR1 and CDR2 (germline): SEHNR, FQNEAQ (reference sequence). CDR3: CASSLRQGPNEKLFF. The CDR3 DNA follows: TGTGCCAGCAGCCTCAGACAGGGGCCTAATGAAAAACTGTTTTTT.

This clonotype was found many times. The chain combines TRBV7-2 with TRBJ2-3; D possibly uses TRBD1 or TRBD2 (5 bases each). The CDR3 consists of 15 residues. Germline CDR1 reads SGHTA; CDR2 reads FQGNSA. V gave up 5 bases and J gave up 2 bases, with 14 bases separating them. CDR3 DNA: TGTGCCAGCAGCCTCGCCCCGGGGCCCACAGATACGCAGTATTTT. Amino acid sequence: CASSLAPGPTDTQYF. Drawing the rest from reference TRBV7-2 and TRBJ2-3, the complete variable domain is GAGVSQSPSNKVTEKGKDVELRCDPISGHTALYWYRQSLGQGLEFLIYFQGNSAPDKSGLPSDRFSAERTGGSVSTLTIQRTQQEDSAVYLCASSLAPGPTDTQYFGPGTRLTVL.

This clonotype came up a few times. The chain employs TRBV18 and TRBJ2-5; D is perhaps TRBD1 or TRBD2 (5 bases each). This CDR3 is built from 13 residues. Trimming removed 8 bases from V and 1 base from J, with 11 bases in between. Germline lookup yields CDR1 KGHSH and CDR2 LQKENI. DNA for the CDR3: TGTGCCAGCGGGACCTCAGCCCAAGAGACCCAGTACTTC. It encodes CASGTSAQETQYF.

This clonotype has just a few counts. The chain combines TRBV7-9 with TRBJ1-1; D gene unclear. The CDR3 is made up of 13 amino acids. Germline V gives CDR1 SEHNR, CDR2 FQNEAQ (reference sequence). Deletions cut 6 bases from V and 3 bases from J, with 11 bases between. The DNA of the CDR3 is TGTGCCAGCAGTCCTAAGGGTTACACTGAAGCTTTCTTT. It codes for CASSPKGYTEAFF.

V gene TRBV29-1 combines with J gene TRBJ1-1, with TRBD1 matching over 7 bases. Germline V gene data show CDR1 as SQVTM and CDR2 as ANQGSEA. The CDR3 spans 13 residues. The V segment lost 6 bases and the J segment 3 bases; nucleotides outside the gene matches: 7. In DNA, the CDR3 is TGCAGCGTCCGACAGGGAAGAGACACTGAAGCTTTCTTT. Amino acids: CSVRQGRDTEAFF.

There are a few counts of this clonotype. The chain carries TRBV11-2 and TRBJ2-7; D is uncertain. Germline V lookup: CDR1 SGHAT, CDR2 FQNNGV. The V end lost 1 base, the J end lost 0 bases, and 10 bases lay between the germline ends. The length of the CDR3 is 15 residues. The DNA of the CDR3 is TGTGCCAGCAGCTTAGGTTACAGATCCTCCTACGAGCAGTACTTC. Translated: CASSLGYRSSYEQYF.

This clonotype was detected a few times. The rearrangement links TRBV12-3 or TRBV12-4 to TRBJ1-1; D gene unclear. V was shortened by 6 bases and J by 4 bases, with 15 bases between the two germline ends. The CDR3 runs 14 residues. Here the CDR3 DNA reads TGTGCCAGCAGCCCCTCGTTATTGGGCACTGAAGCTTTCTTT. It yields the protein CASSPSLLGTEAFF.

The sample holds a few counts of this clonotype. This chain connects TRBV6-1 to TRBJ2-3; a weak D match, TRBD2 (6 bases). Per the germline V gene, CDR1 is MNHNS and CDR2 is SASEGT. The CDR3 is 14 amino acids. Trimming removed 7 bases at V and 0 bases at J, with 11 bases between. The CDR3 sequence is CASKVGTSTDTQYF. For the CDR3, the DNA is TGTGCCAGCAAAGTTGGGACTAGCACAGATACGCAGTATTTT.

The chain recombines TRBV10-3 with TRBJ1-2, with unresolved D. The ends were cut back, 4 bases at V and 2 bases at J, with 2 bases in the middle. The CDR3 contains 11 residues. Germline loops: CDR1 ENHRY, CDR2 SYGVKD. CDR3 in DNA: TGTGCCATCAGTGCCAACTATGGCTACACCTTC. Encoded protein: CAISANYGYTF.